This record concerns one T cell receptor (beta chain) sequence. No cognate antigen has been identified for it. No much larger clonotype is one base removed from it; base qualities were not supplied. Taken from cysteine to phenylalanine, the CDR3 has 18 residues. The sequence is cut down to CDR3 DNA, 54 bases in frame from base 1. Per the germline V gene, KGHSH is the CDR1 and LQKENI is the CDR2. Here V drops 3 bases and J drops 1 base, and the junction holds 11 bases not matched to any gene. The record originates from a study of cytomegalovirus exposure and HLA in healthy donors (dated by TCRdb to between 2016 and 2019). Regarding the complete study: An earlier analysis of 587 of the donors reported 250 to 300 Gb of sequence data and 117 million unique TCR beta sequences obtained from 180 million or so T cells. An early release that covered fewer than 800 HLA-typed donors contained about 300 gigabases of sequencing data and about 93 million unique TCR sequences. Of the 300 to 450 genotyped donors, 75% to 85% were placed in the genetic ancestry cluster associated with self-reported Caucasian donors. The study aimed to test whether cataloging public T cell receptors could reveal signatures of past pathogen exposure. The study profiled the T cell repertoires of some 610 subjects by immunosequencing and related them to cytomegalovirus serostatus. A separate validation cohort of 100 to 150 different subjects was used in addition to the approximately 700-subject first cohort. High-throughput TCR immunosequencing, statistical association of individual TCRs with disease status, and machine learning were combined to predict cytomegalovirus infection status. In a later analysis, previously published TCR beta repertoires from 600 to 850 donors were re-analyzed and high-resolution HLA genotyping was added so that TCR occurrence patterns could be studied. Rather than drawing on any new phenotypic data, the later analysis identified candidate immune exposures from TCR beta sequences and the way those sequences occurred across donors. To decide whether each TCR beta V gene segment behaved as functional or pseudogenic, an earlier analysis of some 580 of the donors relied on high-throughput TCR beta sequencing. Donor age, sex, ethnicity and CMV serostatus were compiled together with the repertoire data. A later genetic analysis took genome-wide SNP genotypes for about three fifths of the 666 donors and used that subset as a discovery cohort. Every discovery cohort repertoire had been produced on one sequencing platform. HLA typing included class I and class II loci at four-digit resolution. The number of typed donors differed by locus: roughly 629-630 for A, B, C, DRB1 and DQB1; 522 for DQA1; 606 for DPA1; and about 470 for DPB1. Four or five DR-DQ haplotypes were handled as single units for association and clustering, since linkage in the cohort was strong. Across 300 to 400 genotyped donors of the cohort, an average of roughly 200,000 unique TCR beta nucleotide sequences per donor were sequenced, and roughly 20% of those sequences were non-productive.

Library prep was done by the immunoSEQ multiplex PCR assay. A mixture of 60 forward primers for TCR Vbeta segments and 13 reverse primers for TCR Jbeta segments was used in the multiplex PCR. A multiplex PCR assay on genomic DNA amplified the CDR3 region of rearranged TCR beta genes. The Illumina HiSeq System was used to sequence the amplified TCR beta libraries as 87-base-pair reads. Under the source paper's analysis protocol: A later analysis counted 65 million to 90 million unique TCR beta chains across the 670 or so repertoires, and some 11 million of these chains were shared by at least two donors. Raw reads were error-corrected and collapsed into unique sequences with a nearest-neighbor algorithm that merged closely related sequences to remove PCR and sequencing errors. To assign V, D and J gene segments, CDR3 sequences were aligned to IMGT reference sequences. For a sequence to be retained, at least a six-nucleotide match to both a V gene segment and a J gene segment was required. A rearrangement counted as productive if the CDR3 had no stop codons and remained in frame with V and J, and every other rearrangement counted as non-productive. CDR3 was defined according to IMGT convention as the region running from the second conserved V-encoded cysteine to the conserved J-encoded phenylalanine. Sequences without an unambiguous match to a single V gene segment were excluded from the earlier analysis of approximately 560 of the donors. In an earlier analysis of 500 to 750 of the donors, V segments were called functional above 56.7% productive rearrangements and were called segregating when the between-donor standard deviation exceeded 5%. A statistical classification framework was built to diagnose cytomegalovirus status from the catalog of TCR beta chain sequences. A later analysis assigned V and J genes by comparing TCR nucleotide sequences with IMGT/GENE-DB human TR gene sequences. In a later analysis, CDR3 sequences and most-parsimonious VDJ recombination scenarios were assigned using the TCRdist pipeline. In a later analysis, each TCR beta chain was defined by its CDR3 amino acid sequence together with its V-gene family, and reads lacking a unique V-gene family were excluded. As a way to deal with suspected cross-contamination and a sequencing artifact, a later analysis dropped approximately 570 nucleotide sequences that were highly shared and had low generation probability. For each public chain, a later analysis derived a clonal expansion index from normalized ranks of inferred template counts within each repertoire. A later analysis computed generation probabilities with a VDJ recombination model fitted to out-of-frame rearrangements, and checked the results against IGoR. In a later analysis, TCR-TCR, TCR-HLA and TCR-CMV co-occurrence was scored with hypergeometric tests, and a repertoire-size bias correction was applied to TCR pairs. False discovery rates were estimated in a later analysis by permuting HLA or CMV assignments 20 times. A later analysis grouped co-occurring TCRs with DBSCAN, adding TCRdist sequence similarity when clustering within HLA-allele-positive subsets. Repertoires with fewer than 30,000 or more than 120,000 public chains were left out of co-occurrence clustering, as were several repertoires with anomalous nucleotide sharing. The table comes from immuneACCESS by way of TCRdb, which keeps in-frame sequences with V and J called. Part of the clones is missing from these tables; in studies checked, under half for an unresolved V gene and the rest for unknown reasons. V, J and clone size are those of that table, while D and trimming were read from the DNA. Present in this sample are 90,000 to 100,000 clones, 60% to 85% of which were seen just once. The leading ten clones occupy less than 5% of the sample.

What the authors observed across the whole study: Because some donors lacked HLA typing at each locus, the association tests relied only on the typed subset. Across donors, most TCR sequences were observed very rarely, whereas some public TCRs were present in many individuals. In the study, approximately 160 TCR beta chains were listed as associated with cytomegalovirus. Because the 87-base-pair reads could not distinguish some IMGT-functional V segments, including TRBV6-2 and TRBV6-3, those segments were excluded. About 15 rarely observed V segments, including chromosome 9 orphons, were excluded from the earlier analysis of about 600 of the donors because counts were too low. A later analysis reported that several top co-occurrence clusters appeared linked to parvovirus B19, influenza, CMV and Epstein-Barr virus. A later analysis associated about 17,000 TCR beta sequences with specific HLA alleles at a false discovery rate of 0.05. Roughly uniform sequencing depth across donors was assumed in presence/absence analyses, although this assumption may not hold. In both the original and validation cohorts, the classifier was reported to diagnose cytomegalovirus status with high specificity and sensitivity. The authors suggested that the approach could potentially be extended to other disease states and immunological phenotypes. In a later genetic analysis, fewer N-insertions in productive TCRs were reported among donors in an Asian-associated ancestry cluster than the roughly 670-donor mean. In vitro tests confirmed that three of the cytomegalovirus-associated TCR beta chains recognize cytomegalovirus antigens. Linkage disequilibrium might explain the correlated functional status among segregating V segments, but an unknown experimental factor could not be ruled out. In an earlier analysis of under 600 of the donors, most TCR beta V segments were observed in productive rearrangements about 87% or about 30% of the time, broadly matching IMGT annotations. When HLA alleles, especially DR and DQ, strongly co-occurred, attributing TCR associations to individual alleles was difficult. A later analysis found that most CMV-associated TCR beta chains appeared HLA-restricted, with HLA associations seemingly driven largely by CMV exposure. A later analysis found that HLA-associated TCR beta chains were more clonally expanded and had lower generation probabilities than equally common non-associated chains. This cohort had only TCR beta chains sequenced, and the lack of alpha or paired-chain data limited which features could be detected. A cluster of highly shared sequence variants was judged likely to be a technical artifact of the sequencing pipeline. A further reported finding was that TCR beta sequences accurately predicted the HLA-A and HLA-B alleles for most subjects in the first cohort. V-gene and J-gene trimming of TCR beta chains was associated with a missense DCLRE1C variant in a later genetic analysis, and the association was replicated in an independent cohort. According to a later analysis, TCR association rates differed among HLA loci, with DRB1 alleles showing the most associated TCRs and HLA-C alleles showing the fewest. Immune exposure information for the cohort was limited to CMV serostatus.

The cohort was made up of 500 to 800 healthy bone marrow donors. At the time of sampling, every cohort member was nominally healthy, though immune exposures that went unrecorded were likely present. The donor was CMV seronegative and was included in the group of hundreds of seronegative cohort members. A peripheral blood sample was provided by each donor, and peripheral blood mononuclear cells were used for TCR beta sequencing. The Qiagen DNeasy Blood Extraction Kit was used to extract genomic DNA from the blood cell samples. This receptor was obtained from a woman between 40 and 55 years old in good health and CMV-seronegative. The sequencing input was PBMCs. This chain is built from TRBV18 and TRBJ1-2; a stretch of 10 junction bases matches TRBD1. The CDR3 protein is CASSPGARRDRGNYGYTF. The nucleotides read TGTGCCAGCTCACCCGGGGCCCGACGGGACAGGGGTAACTATGGCTACACCTTC.